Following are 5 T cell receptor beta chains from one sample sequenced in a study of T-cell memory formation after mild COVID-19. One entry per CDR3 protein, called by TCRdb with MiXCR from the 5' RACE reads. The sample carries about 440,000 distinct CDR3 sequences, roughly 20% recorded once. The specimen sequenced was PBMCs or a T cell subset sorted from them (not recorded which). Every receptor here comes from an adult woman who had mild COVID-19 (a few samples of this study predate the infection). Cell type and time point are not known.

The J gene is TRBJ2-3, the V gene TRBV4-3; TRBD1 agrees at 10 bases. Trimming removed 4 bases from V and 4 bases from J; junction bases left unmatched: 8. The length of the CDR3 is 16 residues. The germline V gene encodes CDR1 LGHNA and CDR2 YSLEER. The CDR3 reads CASSLSGTGVADTQYF. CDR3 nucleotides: TGCGCCAGCAGCCTAAGCGGGACAGGGGTAGCAGATACGCAGTATTTT.

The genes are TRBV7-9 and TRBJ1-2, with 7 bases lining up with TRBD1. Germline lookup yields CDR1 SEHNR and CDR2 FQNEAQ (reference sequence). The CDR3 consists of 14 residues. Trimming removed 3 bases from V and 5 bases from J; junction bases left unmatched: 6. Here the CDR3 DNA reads TGTGCCAGCAGCTTCGAACAGGGGTTTTATGGCTACACCTTC. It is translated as CASSFEQGFYGYTF.

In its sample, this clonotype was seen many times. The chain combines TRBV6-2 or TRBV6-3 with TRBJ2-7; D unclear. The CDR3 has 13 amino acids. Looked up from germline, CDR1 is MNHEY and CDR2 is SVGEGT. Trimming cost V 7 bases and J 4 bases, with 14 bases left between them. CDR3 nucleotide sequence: TGTGCCAGCAAACCAGGATGGGGATACGAGCAGTACTTC. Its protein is CASKPGWGYEQYF.

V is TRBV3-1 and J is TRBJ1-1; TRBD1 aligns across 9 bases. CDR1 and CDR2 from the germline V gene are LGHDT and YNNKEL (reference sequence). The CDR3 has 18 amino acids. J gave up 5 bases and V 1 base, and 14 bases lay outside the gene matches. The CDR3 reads CASSQGQGETGPWTEAFF. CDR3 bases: TGTGCCAGCAGCCAAGGACAGGGGGAAACAGGTCCGTGGACTGAAGCTTTCTTT. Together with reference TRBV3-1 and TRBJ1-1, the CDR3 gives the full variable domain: DTAVSQTPKYLVTQMGNDKSIKCEQNLGHDTMYWYKQDSKKFLKIMFSYNNKELIINETVPNRFSPKSPDKAHLNLHINSLELGDSAVYFCASSQGQGETGPWTEAFFGQGTRLTVV.

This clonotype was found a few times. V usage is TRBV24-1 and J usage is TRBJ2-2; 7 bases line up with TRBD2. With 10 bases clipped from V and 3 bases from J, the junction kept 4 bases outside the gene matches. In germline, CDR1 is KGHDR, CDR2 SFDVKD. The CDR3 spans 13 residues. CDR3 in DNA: TGTGCCACGCGGCGGGAGTACACCGGGGAGCTGTTTTTT. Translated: CATRREYTGELFF.